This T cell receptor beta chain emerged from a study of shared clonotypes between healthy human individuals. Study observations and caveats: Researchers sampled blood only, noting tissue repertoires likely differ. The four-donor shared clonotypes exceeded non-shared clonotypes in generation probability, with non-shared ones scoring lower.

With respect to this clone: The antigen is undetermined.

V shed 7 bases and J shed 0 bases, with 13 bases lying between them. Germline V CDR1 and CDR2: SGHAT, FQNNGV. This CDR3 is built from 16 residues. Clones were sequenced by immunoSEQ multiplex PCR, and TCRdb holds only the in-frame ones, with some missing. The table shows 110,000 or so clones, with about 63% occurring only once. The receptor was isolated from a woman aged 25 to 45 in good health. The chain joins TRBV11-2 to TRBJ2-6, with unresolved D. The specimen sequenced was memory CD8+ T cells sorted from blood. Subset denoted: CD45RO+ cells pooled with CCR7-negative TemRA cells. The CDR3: CASTESPNSGANVLTF. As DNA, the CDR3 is TGTGCCAGCACCGAATCACCTAACTCTGGGGCCAACGTCCTGACTTTC.